A single sample gave rise to the 16 T cell receptor beta chains below, sequenced in a study of T cells in Graves' hyperthyroidism and ophthalmopathy. Amplified TCR beta CDR3 regions came from RNA transcripts. Initially, a first-round RT-PCR of the TCR CDR3 employed the HTBI primer set. TCRdb processed the multiplex PCR reads anew with MiXCR; each CDR3 protein has one entry. The sample holds about 720,000 distinct CDR3 sequences; about 19% are singletons and the top ten take 15% to 20%. The specimen was blood. Receptors originate from a woman aged 50 to 65 with Graves' hyperthyroidism that later progressed to Graves' ophthalmopathy.

This clonotype has a handful of counts. CDR3 DNA: TGTGCCATCAGTGAGTTGCGGACCGGGGAGCTGTTTTTT. Amino acid sequence: CAISELRTGELFF. The chain combines TRBV10-3 with TRBJ2-2, with unresolved D. Trimming took off 1 base at V and 5 bases at J, with 5 bases between the two ends. The V gene's germline CDR1 is ENHRY and CDR2 SYGVKD. This CDR3 has 13 amino acids.

Remarks on this clonotype: The junction and the germline gene differ at one end; a read error may be behind it. The V and J genes are TRBV15 and TRBJ2-2; D may be TRBD1 (7 bases). Germline lookup yields CDR1 LNHNV and CDR2 YYDKDF (reference sequence). The CDR3 extends over 15 amino acids. CDR3 coding DNA: TGTGCCACCAGCAGGCGGGACAGCTACACCGGGGAGCTGTTGTTT. Translation gives CATSRRDSYTGELLF. The variable domain in full, completed from reference TRBV15 and TRBJ2-2, reads DAMVIQNPRYQVTQFGKPVTLSCSQTLNHNVMYWYQQKSSQAPKLLFHYYDKDFNNEADTPDNFQSRRPNTSFCFLDIRSPGLGDTAMYLCATSRRDSYTGELLFGEGSRLTVL.

This clonotype was seen at least ten times. This chain joins TRBV27 and TRBJ2-4, with 12 bases that match TRBD1. Germline V lookup: CDR1 MNHEY, CDR2 SMNVEV (reference sequence). The CDR3 length is 17 residues. The V and J ends lost 1 base and 7 bases, in that order; junction bases with no gene match: 8. The CDR3, as DNA: TGTGCCAGCAGTTTATTGGGGACAGGGGGCGCCAGGAACATTCAGTACTTC. This gives the protein CASSLLGTGGARNIQYF.

This sequence joins TRBV6-1 and TRBJ1-5, with D hard to call. V lost 2 bases and J lost 4, with 12 bases in between. Germline V gene lookup returns CDR1 MNHNS and CDR2 SASEGT. The CDR3 runs to 15 residues. For the CDR3, the DNA is TGTGCCAGCAGTGAAATGGCGTCGGGAAATCAGCCCCAGCATTTT. Amino acid sequence: CASSEMASGNQPQHF.

The chain uses TRBV10-3 and TRBJ2-2; 12 bases align to TRBD1. The CDR3 is 16 residues long. CDR1 and CDR2 from the germline V gene are ENHRY and SYGVKD. Losses at the gene ends were 3 bases for V and 7 bases for J; bases not matched to a gene: 6. CDR3 amino acids: CAISEGDRGPVGELFF. The CDR3, as DNA: TGTGCCATCAGTGAAGGGGACAGGGGGCCGGTCGGGGAGCTGTTTTTT.

This clonotype was seen a few times. V and J are TRBV20-1 and TRBJ1-2; D uncertain. CDR1 DFQATT and CDR2 SNEGSKA come from the germline V gene (reference sequence). This CDR3 region has 12 residues. V gave up 6 bases and J gave up 6 bases, with 14 bases separating them. The CDR3: CSASEGVNGYTF. In DNA form, the CDR3 reads TGCAGTGCCAGCGAAGGAGTAAATGGCTACACCTTC.

This clonotype was seen more than once but under ten times. The J gene is TRBJ2-3, the V gene TRBV12-3 or TRBV12-4, with TRBD2 as a possible D gene (6 bases). The CDR3 runs 17 residues. V dropped 5 bases and J dropped 2 bases, with 20 bases sitting between them. Here the CDR3 DNA reads TGTGCCAGCAGTCACCCCCTTCGGGGGTCTGACACAGATACGCAGTATTTT. Protein product: CASSHPLRGSDTDTQYF.

The table lists this clonotype with many counts. The chain links TRBV12-3 or TRBV12-4 to TRBJ2-5, with a tentative D call TRBD2 (5 bases). Trimming cost V 5 bases and J 1 base, with 17 bases left between them. This CDR3 has 16 residues. Written as DNA, the CDR3 is TGTGCCAGCAGTCGAGCTCCGGGAACCCTCCAAGAGACCCAGTACTTC. Its translation is CASSRAPGTLQETQYF.

This clonotype was picked up a small number of times. The chain recombines TRBV25-1 with TRBJ1-2; D is uncertain. Per germline, CDR1 MGHDK and CDR2 SYGVNS. V lost 6 bases, J lost 0 bases, and 20 bases lay in between. This CDR3 has 17 amino acids. Here the CDR3 DNA reads TGTGCCAGCAGCGACTCCCTCTTGGGAGGGACTAACTATGGCTACACCTTC. Its translation is CASSDSLLGGTNYGYTF.

This clonotype was seen many times. The chain employs TRBV7-2 and TRBJ2-3; TRBD2 might be the D (5 bases). The CDR3 loop spans 16 amino acids. Trimming removed 1 base from V and 0 bases from J, with 11 bases in between. Germline CDR1 reads SGHTA; CDR2 reads FQGNSA. The CDR3 DNA follows: TGTGCCAGCAGCTTAGGAGGGTTTGGAAGCACAGATACGCAGTATTTT. Translation: CASSLGGFGSTDTQYF.

The chain has TRBV10-3 and TRBJ2-2; the D call may be TRBD1 or TRBD2 (5 bases each). The CDR3 spans 15 residues. The ends were cut back, 3 bases at V and 0 bases at J, with 8 bases in the middle. Germline V lookup: CDR1 ENHRY, CDR2 SYGVKD. CDR3 protein: CAISEGDPNTGELFF. DNA of the CDR3: TGTGCCATCAGTGAAGGGGACCCGAACACCGGGGAGCTGTTTTTT.

This rearrangement joins TRBV12-5 to TRBJ2-7, with TRBD1 matching over 7 bases. V lost 1 base, J lost 6 bases, and 3 bases stayed unmatched. CDR3 size: 13 residues. The germline gives CDR1 LGHNT, CDR2 FRNRAP. The CDR3, as DNA: TGTGCTAGTGGTTTGGGCACAGGGGTCGAGCAGTACTTC. It yields the protein CASGLGTGVEQYF.

This chain uses TRBV10-3 with TRBJ1-4; D uncertain. V was shortened by 0 bases and J by 2 bases, with 7 bases between the two germline ends. The CDR3 has 15 residues. Germline CDR1 is ENHRY and CDR2 is SYGVKD. CDR3 protein: CAISESGPTNEKLFF. CDR3 nucleotide sequence: TGTGCCATCAGTGAGTCAGGGCCTACTAATGAAAAACTGTTTTTT.

The table lists this clonotype with a few counts. V usage is TRBV5-4 and J usage is TRBJ1-2, with 9 positions matching TRBD1. Looked up from germline, CDR1 is SGHNT and CDR2 is YYREEE (reference sequence). The V segment lost 1 base and the J segment 5 bases; nucleotides outside the gene matches: 3. The CDR3 loop spans 14 amino acids. CDR3 nucleotide sequence: TGTGCCAGCAGCTTGACAGGGGGCGTTTATGGCTACACCTTC. Translating gives CASSLTGGVYGYTF.

This clonotype was counted only a few times. J is TRBJ2-3 and V is TRBV10-3; either TRBD1 or TRBD2 may supply D (6 bases each). CDR1 and CDR2 (germline): ENHRY, SYGVKD. The germline V and J ends were trimmed by 3 bases and 0 bases, with 10 bases remaining between them. This CDR3 is 15 amino acids long. CDR3 nucleotide sequence: TGTGCCATCAGTGATCCGGGGGCTAGCACAGATACGCAGTATTTT. Amino acid sequence: CAISDPGASTDTQYF.

This clonotype was found a few times. This chain joins TRBV3-1 and TRBJ2-2, with D unresolved. CDR3 size: 16 residues. Per germline, CDR1 LGHDT and CDR2 YNNKEL (reference sequence). Trimming pared 1 base from V and 0 bases from J, leaving 9 bases between. The DNA of the CDR3 is TGTGCCAGCAGCCAAGGGGCAGGCGCGAACACCGGGGAGCTGTTTTTT. Protein sequence: CASSQGAGANTGELFF. Complete variable domain (other parts from reference TRBV3-1 and TRBJ2-2): DTAVSQTPKYLVTQMGNDKSIKCEQNLGHDTMYWYKQDSKKFLKIMFSYNNKELIINETVPNRFSPKSPDKAHLNLHINSLELGDSAVYFCASSQGAGANTGELFFGEGSRLTVL.